This TCR beta chain is drawn from a study of blood T cell repertoires in COVID-19. As for the study in general: The United States, Italy and Spain provided the acute and convalescent COVID-19 samples. T cells, B-cell-depleted T cells, or PBMCs provided the cDNA or gDNA that served as material.

Original processing methods: Using reference gene primer amplification, nucleated cell counts were estimated. The data were produced by immunoSEQ multiplex PCR, yet TCRdb's version contains in-frame clones alone and is incomplete. That table supplies the V and J calls and clone size; D and trimming were determined from the DNA. The sample has 130,000 or so clones, 80% seen once; the top ten hold 16%. CDR1 and CDR2 (germline): SNHLY, FYNNEI. Deletions cut 3 bases from V and 5 bases from J, with 13 bases between. This CDR3 spans 14 amino acids. Sample: peripheral blood. This clonotype was obtained from a man aged 55 to 69 with active or convalescent COVID-19. The gene calls are TRBV2 and TRBJ2-5; D is unclear. This CDR3 reads CASSDRSSTETQYF. CDR3 DNA: TGTGCCAGCAGTGATAGGTCCTCGACTGAGACCCAGTACTTC.